These 27 T cell receptor beta chains were sequenced from one sample in a study of T-cell reconstitution after alpha-beta-depleted transplantation in children. Researchers prepared the TCRbeta library using unique molecular identifiers, the study reports. MiXCR was run by TCRdb on the PCR reads, yielding one entry per CDR3 protein. The data contain some 280,000 distinct CDR3 sequences, approximately 9.6% of them singletons. This sample comprised PBMCs from the stem cell graft donor, obtained from the stem cell graft. These TCRs come from a human donor who donated a stem cell graft to a child with SCID.

This clonotype was observed at least ten times. The rearrangement uses TRBV18 and TRBJ2-3; weak D call: TRBD2 (5 bases). Germline loops: CDR1 KGHSH, CDR2 LQKENI. The V end lost 3 bases, the J end lost 1 base, and 14 bases lay between the germline ends. The CDR3 sequence is 16 residues long. CDR3 sequence: CASSPVGPGGTDTQYF. The CDR3 nucleotides are TGTGCCAGCTCACCGGTTGGCCCCGGGGGCACAGATACGCAGTATTTT.

In this sample, this clonotype turned up a few times. This chain links TRBV20-1 with TRBJ2-3; TRBD2 matches 14 bases. CDR3 size: 14 residues. Germline CDR1 reads DFQATT; CDR2 reads SNEGSKA (reference sequence). The V segment lost 6 bases and the J segment 4 bases; nucleotides outside the gene matches: 3. The CDR3 sequence: CSARGLAGADTQYF. CDR3 nucleotide sequence: TGCAGTGCGAGGGGACTAGCGGGGGCAGATACGCAGTATTTT.

The chain couples TRBV5-1 to TRBJ2-2, with 10 bases lining up with TRBD1. CDR3 length: 17 amino acids. V gave up 0 bases and J gave up 2 bases; unmatched junction bases: 4. CDR1 and CDR2 from the germline V gene are SGHRS and YFSETQ. This CDR3 reads CASSLEGTGENTGELFF. CDR3 DNA sequence: TGCGCCAGCAGCTTGGAAGGGACAGGGGAAAACACCGGGGAGCTGTTTTTT.

The chain joins TRBV6-5 to TRBJ1-5; the D is unclear. CDR1 MNHEY and CDR2 SVGAGI come from the germline V gene. The CDR3 is made up of 14 amino acids. Trimming cost V 0 bases and J 6 bases, with 9 bases left between them. The CDR3 DNA sequence: TGTGCCAGCAGTTACTCATGGGAGGGTCAGCCCCAGCATTTT. Protein sequence: CASSYSWEGQPQHF.

For this clonotype: A junction boundary mismatches the germline segment, possibly from a read error. This chain uses TRBV10-3 with TRBJ2-3; 13 bases are a match to TRBD2. The CDR3 has 15 residues. Germline CDR1 reads ENHRY; CDR2 reads SYGVKD. The DNA of the CDR3 is TGTGCCATCAGCCGACTAGCGGGGGGCACAGATGCGCAGTATTTT. It specifies CAISRLAGGTDAQYF.

V and J are TRBV5-6 and TRBJ2-7, with D perhaps TRBD1 or TRBD2 (7 bases each). V was shortened by 0 bases and J by 1 base, with 20 bases between the two germline ends. The length of the CDR3 is 18 residues. CDR1 and CDR2 (germline): SGHDT, YYEEEE. The CDR3 coding sequence is TGTGCCAGCAGCTTGGAGGGGGCAGACAGGGAGGGTTCCTACGAGCAGTACTTC. Translating gives CASSLEGADREGSYEQYF.

This clonotype was seen a few times. V is TRBV27 and J is TRBJ2-7; D perhaps matches TRBD1 (6 bases). This CDR3 comprises 15 residues. Per the germline V gene, CDR1 is MNHEY and CDR2 is SMNVEV (reference sequence). V was trimmed by 5 bases and J by 1 base, leaving 15 bases between them. CDR3 sequence: CASSPVPGQSYEQYF. Written as DNA, the CDR3 is TGTGCCAGCAGTCCGGTGCCAGGACAGTCCTACGAGCAGTACTTC.

This clonotype was detected ten times or more. In DNA form, the CDR3 reads TGTGCCACCAGTGAGTTACAGGGCGGTGAGCAGTTCTTC. It specifies CATSELQGGEQFF. The chain is built from TRBV24-1 and TRBJ2-1; maybe TRBD1 (6 bases). Trimming shortened V by 4 bases and J by 9 bases, and 12 bases separated the two germline ends. The CDR3 has 13 residues. Germline-derived CDR1 and CDR2 are KGHDR and SFDVKD.

The CDR3 DNA reads TGTGCCAGCAGCTTACTAGTGGGGACTGCCACTGAAGCTTTCTTT. This sequence encodes CASSLLVGTATEAFF. This rearrangement joins TRBV11-1 to TRBJ1-1; a possible D gene is TRBD1 (5 bases). V was cut by 2 bases and J by 4 bases, with 14 bases left in between. The CDR3 totals 15 residues. CDR1 and CDR2 (germline): SGHAT, FQDESV (reference sequence).

This clonotype was seen a handful of times. The V and J genes are TRBV20-1 and TRBJ2-1; a weak D match, TRBD2 (5 bases). Germline V gives CDR1 DFQATT, CDR2 SNEGSKA (reference sequence). The V end lost 6 bases, the J end lost 2 bases, and 17 bases lay between the germline ends. The CDR3 extends over 15 amino acids. The CDR3 spells CSATDAGWPYNEQFF. The CDR3 DNA is TGCAGTGCAACGGATGCGGGTTGGCCCTACAATGAGCAGTTCTTC.

This clonotype appeared a few times. The rearrangement joins TRBV5-6 to TRBJ1-2, with D hard to call. The germline V gene encodes CDR1 SGHDT and CDR2 YYEEEE. Trimming took 0 bases from V and 2 from J, leaving 14 bases between them. This CDR3 has 16 residues. The CDR3 protein is CASSLVSPPGNYGYTF. The CDR3 nucleotides are TGTGCCAGCAGCTTGGTTTCCCCCCCGGGAAACTATGGCTACACCTTC.

This clonotype has a count of ten or more. This chain joins TRBV5-1 and TRBJ2-1; 7 bases agree with TRBD1. Per germline, CDR1 SGHRS and CDR2 YFSETQ. V lost 0 bases, J lost 2 bases, and 2 bases stayed unmatched. The CDR3 length is 15 residues. In nucleotides, the CDR3 is TGCGCCAGCAGCTTGGAGAGGGGGCCCTACAATGAGCAGTTCTTC. Translated, it gives CASSLERGPYNEQFF.

This clonotype has just a few counts. J is TRBJ1-1 and V is TRBV13; no firm D call. Trimming pared 4 bases from V and 7 bases from J, leaving 10 bases between. The CDR3 runs to 12 residues. CDR1 PRHDT and CDR2 FYEKMQ come from the germline V gene (reference sequence). As DNA, the CDR3 is TGTGCCAGCAGCTCTTCTGAAAATGAAGCTTTCTTT. This translates into CASSSSENEAFF.

The chain has TRBV5-5 and TRBJ2-3; D is possibly TRBD2 (7 bases). This CDR3 is built from 15 residues. Between the trimmed V and J ends, which lost 0 bases and 6 bases, there was a span of 14 bases. Germline V gene data show CDR1 as SGHKS and CDR2 as YYEKEE (reference sequence). The CDR3 is CASSLVAGAADTQYF. The CDR3, as DNA: TGTGCCAGCAGCTTGGTGGCGGGGGCCGCGGATACGCAGTATTTT.

This clonotype has a single count. The CDR3 protein is CSASGTGVYNEQFF. The CDR3 DNA is TGCAGTGCTTCCGGGACAGGTGTTTACAATGAGCAGTTCTTC. The chain is built from TRBV20-1 and TRBJ2-1; 8 bases match TRBD1. Germline V gene data show CDR1 as DFQATT and CDR2 as SNEGSKA (reference sequence). This CDR3 is 14 amino acids long. J lost 4 bases, V lost 5 bases, and 7 bases had no gene match.

This clonotype was counted a few times. The CDR3 region is CSARSGGNTDTQYF. The CDR3 DNA is TGCAGTGCACGTAGCGGGGGGAACACAGATACGCAGTATTTT. The chain joins TRBV20-1 to TRBJ2-3; 10 nucleotides line up with TRBD2. CDR3 length: 14 amino acids. V gave up 6 bases and J gave up 2 bases; unmatched junction bases: 5. Germline V gene sequence: CDR1 DFQATT, CDR2 SNEGSKA (reference sequence).

The chain couples TRBV20-1 to TRBJ2-3; 10 bases match TRBD2. The CDR3 has 18 residues. J gave up 2 bases and V 5 bases, and 16 bases lay outside the gene matches. Germline-derived CDR1 and CDR2 are DFQATT and SNEGSKA (reference sequence). This chain's CDR3 is CSAPALAGAKGFTDTQYF. The CDR3 region has the DNA TGCAGTGCTCCAGCGCTAGCGGGGGCCAAGGGATTCACAGATACGCAGTATTTT.

The J gene is TRBJ1-4, the V gene TRBV12-3 or TRBV12-4, with D uncertain. CDR3 length: 12 residues. V shed 3 bases and J shed 11 bases, with 10 bases lying between them. DNA of the CDR3: TGTGCCAGCAGTTTCAATCTTGGGAAACTGTTTTTT. This gives the protein CASSFNLGKLFF.

The CDR3 region has the DNA TGTGCCAGCAGCTTCGACTGGACCGGGGAGCTGTTTTTT. Translation gives CASSFDWTGELFF. The rearrangement uses TRBV11-2 and TRBJ2-2; no reliable D call. Germline V gene sequence: CDR1 SGHAT, CDR2 FQNNGV. The CDR3 runs to 13 residues. Trimming left V 3 bases short and J 5 bases short, with 7 bases between.

The chain recombines TRBV5-6 with TRBJ1-5, with D unclear. CDR3 size: 15 residues. Germline-derived CDR1 and CDR2 are SGHDT and YYEEEE. The V and J ends lost 4 bases and 10 bases respectively, with 21 bases between them. For the CDR3, the DNA is TGTGCCAGCAGCGCGGGATACCGAACAATCAGCCCCCAGCATTTT. It codes for CASSAGYRTISPQHF.

The sample holds a few counts of this clonotype. The rearrangement links TRBV7-6 to TRBJ1-6; 9 bases are shared with TRBD1. Trimming removed 4 bases from V and 10 bases from J; junction bases left unmatched: 8. Germline CDR1 and CDR2: SGHVS and FNYEAQ. CDR3 length: 15 amino acids. The CDR3 bases are TGTGCCAGCAGCTCCCTCGGACAGGGGCGATCACCCCTCCACTTT. Translation: CASSSLGQGRSPLHF.

This clonotype showed up many times. This rearrangement joins TRBV9 to TRBJ2-2; D ambiguous. Trimming took 0 bases from V and 0 from J, leaving 6 bases between them. The CDR3 covers 15 residues. CDR1 and CDR2 from the germline V gene are SGDLS and YYNGEE. CDR3 region: CASSVGASNTGELFF. In nucleotides, the CDR3 is TGTGCCAGCAGCGTAGGGGCCTCGAACACCGGGGAGCTGTTTTTT.

Many counts were recorded for this clonotype. V is TRBV3-1 and J is TRBJ2-3, with 10 positions matching TRBD2. CDR3 length: 16 amino acids. CDR1 and CDR2 (germline): LGHDT, YNNKEL (reference sequence). J lost 2 bases, V lost 0 bases, and 2 bases had no gene match. CDR3 DNA: TGTGCCAGCAGCCAAGATAGCGGGGGGAACACAGATACGCAGTATTTT. Translated: CASSQDSGGNTDTQYF.

The chain employs TRBV5-4 and TRBJ2-2, with D unclear. V lost 4 bases and J 7 bases, leaving 5 bases between the germline ends. The CDR3 is 11 amino acids. In germline, CDR1 is SGHNT, CDR2 YYREEE (reference sequence). The CDR3 sequence is CASSNLGELFF. Here the CDR3 DNA reads TGTGCCAGCAGCAACCTCGGGGAGCTGTTTTTT.

This clonotype was counted many times. CDR3 residues: CASSYRVNYGYTF. The CDR3 DNA reads TGTGCCAGCAGTTACAGGGTTAACTATGGCTACACCTTC. The chain combines TRBV6-5 with TRBJ1-2; D not certain. The V and J ends lost 2 bases and 1 base respectively, with 5 bases between them. The CDR3 is made up of 13 amino acids. Germline V gives CDR1 MNHEY, CDR2 SVGAGI.

Note on this clonotype: This may stem from a read error, because a much larger clone lies one nucleotide away. The rearrangement joins TRBV2 to TRBJ2-2, with D unclear. Trimming cost V 7 bases and J 6 bases, with 12 bases left between them. The CDR3 loop spans 13 amino acids. Germline loops: CDR1 SNHLY, CDR2 FYNNEI. In DNA, the CDR3 is TGTGCCAGCAATACTCCCACGCCCGGGGAGCTGTTTTTT. It yields the protein CASNTPTPGELFF.

The chain joins TRBV20-1 to TRBJ1-2; a possible D gene is TRBD1 (5 bases). The ends were cut back, 3 bases at V and 2 bases at J, with 16 bases in the middle. Germline lookup yields CDR1 DFQATT and CDR2 SNEGSKA (reference sequence). The CDR3 length is 15 residues. CDR3 region: CSARARRERNYGYTF. The CDR3 DNA reads TGCAGTGCTAGGGCCCGCAGGGAAAGAAACTATGGCTACACCTTC.